This TCR beta chain derives from a study of T cells in Graves' hyperthyroidism and ophthalmopathy. Points from the study as a whole: With a median lead of about 6.9 months before onset, the model predicted ophthalmopathy. A model using 13 V-J features told ophthalmopathy apart from stable hyperthyroidism. The majority of expanded thyroid clonotypes above 0.001 also appeared in blood.

The CDR3 contains 13 residues. The V end lost 2 bases, the J end lost 6 bases, and 11 bases lay between the germline ends. Germline V gene data show CDR1 as MNHEY and CDR2 as SVGAGI. Clinical symptoms, serum thyroxine, TRAb, thyroid ultrasound and orbital computed tomography informed diagnoses. Comments on this clonotype: Its matching antigen is unknown.

Amplification of TCR beta CDR3 regions was performed using RNA transcripts as template. A first-round RT-PCR of the TCR CDR3 used the HTBI primer set. In TCRdb, the multiplex PCR reads were re-called with MiXCR into one record per CDR3 protein. This table holds hundreds of thousands of distinct CDR3 sequences, 12% to 15% found once. The specimen sequenced was blood. The chain has TRBV6-5 and TRBJ2-7; D unclear. This receptor was identified in a woman in her fifties or sixties with Graves' ophthalmopathy. The CDR3 is CASSYQRWGEQYF. Here the CDR3 DNA reads TGTGCCAGCAGTTACCAGAGGTGGGGCGAGCAGTACTTC.